The rows below give T cell receptor beta chains drawn from one sample of a study of Graves' ophthalmopathy and Graves' hyperthyroidism. From the multiplex PCR reads, TCRdb called clonotypes with MiXCR, one entry per CDR3 protein. In the table there are over a million distinct CDR3 sequences, about two fifths of which are singletons. Sequenced: peripheral blood or thyroid tissue (not recorded which). These receptor sequences come from an adult man with Graves' hyperthyroidism. CDR3s include the opening cysteine and the closing phenylalanine or tryptophan. The D gene is left open where the match is weak. For some rows the clone size is stated as once, few or many, or as a class when expanded; others skip it.

TRBV2	14	TRBJ1-2	-	many	CASTPDRTNYGYTF	TGTGCCAGCACCCCCGACAGAACCAACTATGGCTACACCTTC
TRBV24-1	15	TRBJ2-2	-	many	CATSPTTLNTGELFF	TGTGCCACCAGTCCTACAACACTCAACACCGGGGAGCTGTTTTTT
TRBV5-1	16	TRBJ1-1	TRBD1	-	CASSFRAGGAYTEAFF	TGCGCCAGCAGCTTTCGCGCAGGGGGCGCTTACACTGAAGCTTTCTTT
TRBV20-1	12	TRBJ1-2	-	-	CSAFGTMYGYTF	TGCAGTGCTTTCGGGACGATGTATGGCTACACCTTC
TRBV29-1	14	TRBJ2-2	-	-	CSVEGLLEPGELFF	TGCAGCGTTGAAGGACTCCTGGAGCCCGGGGAGCTGTTTTTT
TRBV7-2	13	TRBJ1-1	-	many	CASSLGRRVEAFF	TGTGCCAGCAGCTTAGGCAGGAGGGTTGAAGCTTTCTTT
TRBV7-2	15	TRBJ2-5	-	few	CASSFGRLTQETQYF	TGTGCCAGCAGTTTTGGTCGACTAACACAAGAGACCCAGTACTTC
TRBV10-3	14	TRBJ2-7	TRBD1	-	CAISPGQGPYEQYF	TGTGCCATCAGTCCCGGACAGGGGCCTTACGAGCAGTACTTC
TRBV3-1	15	TRBJ1-1	-	many	CASSQSSGRNTEAFF	TGTGCCAGCAGCCAAAGTTCGGGAAGGAACACTGAAGCTTTCTTT
TRBV2	16	TRBJ1-4	TRBD1	-	CASSDQGTVTNEKLFF	TGTGCCAGCAGTGACCAAGGGACAGTAACTAATGAAAAACTGTTTTTT
TRBV5-1	15	TRBJ2-7	-	-	CASSLGQLRAYEQYF	TGCGCCAGCAGCTTGGGCCAGCTTCGGGCTTACGAGCAGTACTTC
TRBV7-8	15	TRBJ1-3	-	many	CASSRYSSSGNTIYF	TGTGCCAGCAGCCGATACAGTTCCTCTGGAAACACCATATATTTT
TRBV29-1	12	TRBJ1-1	-	-	CSLSAVQAEAFF	TGCAGTTTATCCGCAGTACAGGCGGAAGCTTTCTTT
TRBV7-8	17	TRBJ1-4	-	many	CASSVSVDQGSGEKLFF	TGTGCCAGCAGCGTATCAGTCGATCAGGGTTCCGGCGAAAAACTGTTTTTT
TRBV7-9	14	TRBJ2-5	TRBD2	many	CASSNPGGQETQYF	TGTGCCAGCTCAAATCCGGGGGGACAAGAGACCCAGTACTTC
TRBV20-1	14	TRBJ2-5	TRBD2	many	CSARLAGSGETQYF	TGCAGTGCTAGGCTAGCGGGATCCGGGGAGACCCAGTACTTC
TRBV20-1	11	TRBJ2-5	TRBD1	-	CSAWTGETQYF	TGCAGTGCTTGGACAGGGGAGACCCAGTACTTC
TRBV12-3/TRBV12-4	17	TRBJ2-5	TRBD2	few	CASSLFPAGLLLETQYF	TGTGCCAGCAGTTTATTCCCAGCGGGGCTCCTTCTGGAGACCCAGTACTTC
TRBV2	17	TRBJ2-2	TRBD2	few	CASSPMGSGDPRGELFF	TGTGCCAGCAGTCCTATGGGTAGCGGGGACCCGCGAGGGGAGCTGTTTTTT
TRBV9	16	TRBJ2-5	-	many	CASSVAAGSSQETQYF	TGTGCCAGCAGCGTTGCGGCGGGGTCTAGTCAAGAGACCCAGTACTTC
TRBV9	17	TRBJ1-5	TRBD1	-	CASSYDTTGERNQPQHF	TGTGCCAGCAGTTACGACACTACAGGGGAGCGCAATCAGCCCCAACATTTT
TRBV15	12	TRBJ1-5	-	-	CATRIGYQPQHF	TGTGCCACCCGAATCGGGTATCAGCCCCAGCATTTT
TRBV5-1	13	TRBJ2-7	-	many	CASSFIPGYEQYF	TGCGCCAGCAGCTTCATCCCGGGATACGAGCAGTACTTC
TRBV10-3	13	TRBJ1-2	TRBD1	-	CAIRGDRNYGYTF	TGTGCCATCAGGGGGGACAGAAACTATGGCTACACCTTC
TRBV14	17	TRBJ1-4	-	-	CASSDTGTPATNEKLFF	TGTGCCAGCTCGGACACCGGGACACCTGCAACTAATGAAAAACTGTTTTTT
TRBV7-2	16	TRBJ1-4	-	-	CASSPIKGRGNEKLFF	TGTGCCAGCAGCCCAATAAAAGGACGGGGGAATGAAAAACTGTTTTTT
TRBV7-8	11	TRBJ2-2	-	many	CASSFGRELFF	TGTGCCAGCAGCTTCGGTCGGGAGCTGTTTTTT
TRBV10-3	12	TRBJ2-7	-	many	CAISEGINEQYF	TGTGCCATCTCAGAGGGGATCAACGAGCAGTACTTC
TRBV29-1	12	TRBJ1-2	TRBD1	many	CSVEEGGLGYTF	TGCAGCGTTGAAGAAGGGGGCCTTGGCTACACCTTC
TRBV20-1	13	TRBJ1-3	-	-	CSSLSLSGNTIYF	TGCAGTTCTCTCTCCCTCTCTGGAAACACCATATATTTT
TRBV6-6	15	TRBJ1-2	TRBD1	few	CASNLQGAGSYGYTF	TGTGCCAGCAACCTACAGGGGGCGGGTAGCTATGGCTACACCTTC
TRBV4-1	16	TRBJ2-7	TRBD2	once	CASSRAAGTINYEQYF	TGCGCCAGCAGCCGGGCCGCCGGGACTATAAACTACGAGCAGTACTTC
TRBV12-3/TRBV12-4	12	TRBJ2-7	-	many	CASSDKGSEQYF	TGTGCCAGCAGTGATAAGGGTTCCGAGCAGTACTTC
TRBV9	14	TRBJ1-6	-	many	CASSVEGSNSPLHF	TGTGCCAGCAGCGTAGAAGGGTCCAATTCACCCCTCCACTTT
TRBV5-1	15	TRBJ1-1	TRBD1	many	CASSLRQGQGAEAFF	TGCGCCAGCAGCTTGAGACAGGGTCAGGGCGCTGAAGCTTTCTTT
TRBV4-1	15	TRBJ1-4	TRBD1	few	CASSPWDSGPEKLFF	TGCGCCAGCAGCCCCTGGGACAGCGGGCCTGAAAAACTGTTTTTT
TRBV10-3	16	TRBJ2-5	TRBD2	-	CAISKGGLAGKETQYF	TGTGCCATCTCTAAGGGGGGACTAGCGGGGAAAGAGACCCAGTACTTC
TRBV11-1	15	TRBJ2-2	TRBD1	many	CASSYGTGDVGELFF	TGTGCCAGCAGCTACGGGACAGGGGACGTCGGGGAGCTGTTTTTT
TRBV5-8	15	TRBJ1-6	-	few	CASSQSGTYNSPLHF	TGTGCCAGCAGCCAGTCAGGGACCTACAATTCACCCCTCCACTTT
TRBV7-8	11	TRBJ1-1	-	-	CASSFIGVTFF	TGTGCCAGCAGTTTTATAGGGGTAACTTTCTTT
TRBV12-3/TRBV12-4	16	TRBJ1-6	TRBD1	-	CASSHRTGRYNSPLHF	TGTGCCAGCAGCCATAGGACAGGGAGATATAATTCACCCCTCCACTTT
TRBV6-5	13	TRBJ1-5	-	many	CASSTQSNQPQHF	TGTGCCAGCAGTACACAGAGCAATCAGCCCCAGCATTTT
TRBV20-1	13	TRBJ2-7	-	many	CSATPQGPYEQYF	TGCAGTGCCACCCCTCAGGGGCCCTACGAGCAGTACTTC
TRBV15	15	TRBJ1-4	TRBD1	-	CATSRGTGRGEKLFF	TGTGCCACCAGCAGAGGGACAGGGAGGGGGGAAAAACTGTTTTTT
TRBV20-1	13	TRBJ2-6	-	many	CSARGIGANVLTF	TGCAGTGCTAGGGGTATTGGGGCCAACGTCCTGACTTTC
TRBV9	14	TRBJ2-5	-	once	CASSQGVLLETQYF	TGTGCCAGCAGCCAAGGAGTCCTATTGGAGACCCAGTACTTC
TRBV29-1	14	TRBJ1-2	-	-	CSVGGAGANYGYTF	TGCAGCGTTGGGGGGGCAGGGGCTAACTATGGCTACACCTTC
TRBV5-1	18	TRBJ2-5	-	-	CASSPEGASDYFGETQYF	TGCGCCAGCAGCCCTGAGGGGGCTAGCGACTACTTTGGGGAGACCCAGTACTTC
TRBV2	14	TRBJ1-5	-	many	CASSPRESNQPQHF	TGTGCCAGCAGCCCCAGGGAGTCCAATCAGCCCCAGCATTTT
TRBV11-2	13	TRBJ2-5	-	few	CASSLINMETQYF	TGTGCCAGCAGCCTAATAAACATGGAGACCCAGTACTTC
TRBV29-1	11	TRBJ1-1	TRBD1	-	CSVVRQGTASF	TGCAGCGTTGTCCGGCAGGGGACAGCTTCCTTT
TRBV7-8	14	TRBJ2-7	TRBD1	many	CASSRTGGWNEQYF	TGTGCCAGCAGCCGGACAGGAGGTTGGAACGAGCAGTACTTC
TRBV7-9	17	TRBJ2-7	TRBD2	many	CASSLPLVTSGSHEQYF	TGTGCCAGCAGCTTACCGCTAGTAACTAGCGGGAGCCACGAGCAGTACTTC
TRBV6-6	15	TRBJ1-2	TRBD1	many	CASIAREQGAHGYTF	TGTGCCAGCATCGCCCGAGAACAGGGGGCGCATGGCTACACCTTC
TRBV2	16	TRBJ2-5	TRBD2	-	CASSRGDLLDRETQYF	TGTGCCAGCAGTCGGGGGGACCTCCTGGATAGAGAGACCCAGTACTTC